The rows below give T cell receptor beta chains drawn from one sample of a study of beta chain features in type 1 diabetes. Repertoires were generated with immunoSEQ multiplex PCR, while TCRdb's copy carries only in-frame clones and drops some. The sample gives more than 25,000 clones, 56% of which show up once; 1.5% is in the top ten. The sequenced material came from Tregs from blood. Source of these receptors: a woman younger than 30 with type 1 diabetes. Both conserved end residues are part of each CDR3. The D gene is left open where the match is weak. Clone sizes are given selectively: once, few, many, or a class where the clone is expanded.

J | D | size | V | CDR3 | DNA
TRBJ2-3 | . | . | TRBV29-1 | CSVVGPRTDTQYF | TGCAGCGTTGTGGGGCCGAGGACAGATACGCAGTATTTT
TRBJ2-1 | . | . | TRBV7-8 | CASSYTGSTYNEQFF | TGTGCCAGCAGCTATACAGGGAGCACCTACAATGAGCAGTTCTTC
TRBJ2-1 | . | few | TRBV7-2 | CASSLGRSSVEQFF | TGTGCCAGCAGCTTAGGTCGTAGCTCGGTTGAGCAGTTCTTC
TRBJ2-1 | TRBD2 | few | TRBV10-3 | CATSGAGGSYNEQFF | TGTGCCACCAGCGGAGCGGGAGGCTCCTACAATGAGCAGTTCTTC
TRBJ1-5 | TRBD1 | . | TRBV7-9 | CASSSDRESWSNQPQHF | TGTGCCAGCAGCTCAGACAGGGAGTCTTGGAGCAATCAGCCCCAGCATTTT
TRBJ2-2 | . | few | TRBV9 | CASSVGLANTGELFF | TGTGCCAGCAGCGTAGGACTAGCGAACACCGGGGAGCTGTTTTTT
TRBJ2-1 | TRBD2 | . | TRBV29-1 | CSVRGTSLQREQFF | TGCAGCGTTCGCGGGACTAGCCTTCAGAGGGAGCAGTTCTTC
TRBJ2-7 | TRBD2 | . | TRBV27 | CASSLTSGSYEQYF | TGTGCCAGCAGTCTCACTAGCGGGAGCTACGAGCAGTACTTC
TRBJ2-5 | . | . | TRBV5-1 | CASSYYLQETQYF | TGCGCCAGCAGCTACTACTTACAAGAGACCCAGTACTTC
TRBJ2-7 | . | . | TRBV6-1 | CASSEALQPREQYF | TGTGCCAGCAGTGAAGCGCTCCAGCCCAGGGAGCAGTACTTC
TRBJ1-2 | TRBD1 | . | TRBV29-1 | CSVAGQGVSSYGYTF | TGCAGCGTCGCAGGACAGGGAGTGAGTAGCTATGGCTACACCTTC
TRBJ2-1 | . | . | TRBV10-1 | CASSGERLGSSYNEQFF | TGCGCCAGCAGTGGGGAGAGACTAGGGTCTAGTTACAATGAGCAGTTCTTC
TRBJ2-1 | . | few | TRBV11-2 | CASSLGVGRVYNEQFF | TGTGCCAGCAGCTTAGGGGTCGGGAGAGTTTACAATGAGCAGTTCTTC
TRBJ2-4 | . | . | TRBV5-1 | CASSYNPGTLAKNIQYF | TGCGCCAGCAGCTACAACCCGGGGACACTAGCCAAAAACATTCAGTACTTC
TRBJ1-1 | TRBD1 | . | TRBV7-6 | CASSTQGDTEAFF | TGTGCCAGCAGCACCCAGGGGGACACTGAAGCTTTCTTT
TRBJ2-1 | TRBD2 | . | TRBV5-1 | CASSLDLAGNEQFF | TGCGCCAGCAGCTTGGATCTAGCGGGCAATGAGCAGTTCTTC
TRBJ2-3 | . | . | TRBV5-4 | CASSLLTGERSDTQYF | TGTGCCAGCAGCTTGTTGACGGGGGAGCGGTCAGATACGCAGTATTTT
TRBJ2-1 | . | . | TRBV27 | CASSYRQSSYNEQFF | TGTGCCAGCAGTTACCGACAGAGCTCCTACAATGAGCAGTTCTTC
TRBJ2-1 | . | once | TRBV7-3 | CASSSGSSGSYNEQFF | TGTGCCAGCAGCTCCGGAAGCTCGGGTTCCTACAATGAGCAGTTCTTC
TRBJ2-3 | TRBD1 | few | TRBV7-9 | CASSLAENRGYF | TGTGCCAGCAGCTTAGCGGAGAACAGGGGCTATTTT
TRBJ2-5 | . | . | TRBV14 | CASSQDAVIRETQYF | TGTGCCAGCAGCCAAGATGCGGTGATTAGGGAGACCCAGTACTTC
TRBJ2-1 | TRBD2 | few | TRBV7-2 | CASSFGGLAVYNEQFF | TGTGCCAGCAGCTTCGGCGGACTAGCGGTTTACAATGAGCAGTTCTTC
TRBJ2-3 | . | . | TRBV29-1 | CSVETGPSTDTQYF | TGCAGCGTTGAAACTGGGCCTAGCACAGATACGCAGTATTTT
TRBJ2-7 | TRBD1 | . | TRBV28 | CASSLWTGGRYEQYF | TGTGCCAGCAGTTTATGGACAGGGGGCCGCTACGAGCAGTACTTC
TRBJ2-1 | . | few | TRBV7-2 | CASSLGGGVNEQFF | TGTGCCAGCAGCTTAGGTGGAGGGGTCAATGAGCAGTTCTTC
TRBJ2-1 | . | . | TRBV30 | CAWNRGQIPYNEQFF | TGTGCCTGGAACCGAGGTCAAATACCCTACAATGAGCAGTTCTTC
TRBJ2-3 | TRBD2 | . | TRBV19 | CASSIRLAGTDTQYF | TGTGCCAGTAGTATCCGGCTAGCGGGCACAGATACGCAGTATTTT
TRBJ2-2 | . | . | TRBV7-9 | CASSFHPERELFF | TGTGCCAGCAGCTTCCACCCCGAGCGGGAGCTGTTTTTT
TRBJ1-2 | TRBD1 | . | TRBV27 | CASSPYYRDRDDGYTF | TGTGCCAGCAGTCCCTACTACCGGGACAGGGATGATGGCTACACCTTC
TRBJ1-1 | . | . | TRBV29-1 | CSGNSWTEAFF | TGCAGCGGAAACAGCTGGACTGAAGCTTTCTTT
TRBJ2-1 | TRBD2 | . | TRBV30 | CAWNGEGLYNEQFF | TGTGCCTGGAACGGGGAGGGCCTCTACAATGAGCAGTTCTTC
TRBJ2-6 | TRBD1 | . | TRBV28 | CASSLGGTGAGANVLTF | TGTGCCAGCAGTTTAGGGGGGACAGGGGCTGGGGCCAACGTCCTGACTTTC
TRBJ2-1 | . | few | TRBV30 | CAWSGEKEGRSYNEQFF | TGTGCCTGGAGTGGAGAAAAGGAGGGGCGCTCCTACAATGAGCAGTTCTTC
TRBJ2-7 | . | . | TRBV5-1 | CASSLDTYEQYF | TGCGCCAGCAGCTTGGACACCTACGAGCAGTACTTC
TRBJ2-1 | . | few | TRBV29-1 | CSVWTVRSYNEQFF | TGCAGCGTTTGGACTGTCCGCTCCTACAATGAGCAGTTCTTC
TRBJ2-1 | TRBD2 | . | TRBV2 | CASSASGRANEQFF | TGTGCCAGCAGTGCTAGCGGGAGGGCCAATGAGCAGTTCTTC
TRBJ2-1 | . | few | TRBV7-3 | CASSFFYEQFF | TGTGCCAGCAGCTTTTTCTATGAGCAGTTCTTC
TRBJ2-4 | TRBD1 | . | TRBV30 | CAWETGDKNIQYF | TGTGCCTGGGAAACAGGGGACAAAAACATTCAGTACTTC
TRBJ2-5 | . | few | TRBV5-5 | CASSLVPFVGVEAAETQYF | TGTGCCAGCAGCTTGGTCCCCTTTGTGGGAGTTGAGGCGGCAGAGACCCAGTACTTC
TRBJ2-3 | TRBD2 | . | TRBV5-1 | CASSFRPSGQFTDTQYF | TGCGCCAGCAGCTTTCGGCCTAGCGGCCAATTCACAGATACGCAGTATTTT
TRBJ2-3 | TRBD2 | . | TRBV27 | CASGLAGGPPDTQYF | TGTGCCAGCGGGTTAGCGGGAGGGCCGCCAGATACGCAGTATTTT
TRBJ2-3 | . | few | TRBV5-1 | CASSLGQGADTQYF | TGCGCCAGCAGCTTGGGGCAGGGCGCAGATACGCAGTATTTT
TRBJ2-3 | . | few | TRBV5-1 | CASSLEGGRKTDTQYF | TGCGCCAGCAGCTTGGAGGGGGGGAGGAAGACAGATACGCAGTATTTT
TRBJ1-1 | . | . | TRBV7-9 | CASSISGAQRNEAFF | TGTGCCAGCTCCATTAGCGGGGCGCAAAGGAATGAAGCTTTCTTT
TRBJ2-1 | TRBD2 | . | TRBV4-1 | CASSQGSSGRGGIF | TGCGCCAGCAGCCAGGGTTCTAGCGGGAGGGGGGGGATCTTC
TRBJ2-1 | . | . | TRBV7-9 | CASSLQTGHNERFF | TGTGCCAGCAGCTTACAGACTGGCCACAATGAGCGGTTCTTC
TRBJ2-3 | . | . | TRBV28 | CASSSSVRTSTDTQYF | .
TRBJ2-7 | . | few | TRBV30 | CAWSVRSGDEQYF | TGTGCCTGGAGTGTAAGGTCAGGTGACGAGCAGTACTTC
TRBJ2-3 | TRBD2 | . | TRBV7-6 | CASSLGLAGPDTQYF | TGTGCCAGCAGCTTGGGACTAGCGGGACCAGATACGCAGTATTTT